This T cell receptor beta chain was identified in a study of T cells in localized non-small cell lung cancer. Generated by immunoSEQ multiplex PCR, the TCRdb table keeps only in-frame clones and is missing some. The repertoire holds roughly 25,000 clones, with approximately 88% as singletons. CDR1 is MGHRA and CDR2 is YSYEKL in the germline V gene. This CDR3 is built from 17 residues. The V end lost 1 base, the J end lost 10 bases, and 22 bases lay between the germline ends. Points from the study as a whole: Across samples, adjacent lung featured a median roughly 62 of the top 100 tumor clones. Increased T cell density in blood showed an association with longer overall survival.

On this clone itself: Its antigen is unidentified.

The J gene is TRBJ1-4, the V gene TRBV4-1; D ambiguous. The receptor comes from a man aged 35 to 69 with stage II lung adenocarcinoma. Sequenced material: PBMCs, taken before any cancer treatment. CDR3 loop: CASSQGPQIGRLLKLFF. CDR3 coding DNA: TGCGCCAGCAGCCAAGGTCCGCAGATTGGGAGGCTACTAAAACTGTTTTTT.